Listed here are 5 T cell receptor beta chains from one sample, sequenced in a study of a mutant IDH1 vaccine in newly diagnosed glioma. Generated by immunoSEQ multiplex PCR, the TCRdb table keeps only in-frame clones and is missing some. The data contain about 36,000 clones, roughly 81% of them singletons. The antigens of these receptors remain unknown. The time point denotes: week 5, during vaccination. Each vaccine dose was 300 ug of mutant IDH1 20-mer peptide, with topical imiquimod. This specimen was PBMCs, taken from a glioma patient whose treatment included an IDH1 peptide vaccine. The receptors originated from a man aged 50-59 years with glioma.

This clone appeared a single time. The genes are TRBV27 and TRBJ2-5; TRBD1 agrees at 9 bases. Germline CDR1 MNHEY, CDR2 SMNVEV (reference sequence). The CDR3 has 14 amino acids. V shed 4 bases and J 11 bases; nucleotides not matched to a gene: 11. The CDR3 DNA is TGTGCCAGCAGTTGGACAGGGGAAGGAGGGGAGCAGTACTTC. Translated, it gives CASSWTGEGGEQYF.

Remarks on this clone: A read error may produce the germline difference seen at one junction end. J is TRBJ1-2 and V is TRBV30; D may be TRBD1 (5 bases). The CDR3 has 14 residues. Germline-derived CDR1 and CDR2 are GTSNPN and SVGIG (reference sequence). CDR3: CAWTPTEAAYGYTF. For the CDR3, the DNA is TGTGCGTGGACACCTACAGAGGCGGCCTATGGCTACACCTTC.

CDR3 nucleotides: TGCGCCAGCAGCTTGGCGGGAAACCCACCAGAGACCCAGTACTTC. It yields the protein CASSLAGNPPETQYF. The chain couples TRBV5-1 to TRBJ2-5, with D possibly TRBD2 on 5 matching bases. The CDR3 covers 15 residues. In germline, CDR1 is SGHRS, CDR2 YFSETQ. V dropped 0 bases and J dropped 4 bases, with 13 bases sitting between them.

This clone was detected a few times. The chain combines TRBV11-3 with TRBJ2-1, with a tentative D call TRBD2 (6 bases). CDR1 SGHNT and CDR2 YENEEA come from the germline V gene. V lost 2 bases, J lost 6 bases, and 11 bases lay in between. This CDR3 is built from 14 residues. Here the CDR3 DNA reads TGTGCCAGCAGCTTATCGGGGGAGATCAATGAGCAGTTCTTC. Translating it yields CASSLSGEINEQFF.

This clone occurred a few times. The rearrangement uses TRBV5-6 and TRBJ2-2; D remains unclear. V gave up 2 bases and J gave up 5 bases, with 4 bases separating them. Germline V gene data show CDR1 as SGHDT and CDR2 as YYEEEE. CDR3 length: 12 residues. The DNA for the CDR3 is TGTGCCAGCAGCTTATTTACCGGGGAGCTGTTTTTT. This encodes CASSLFTGELFF.